The sequence of this T cell receptor beta chain was determined in a study of vaccination and CD4 T cells after COVID-19. The germline CDR1 and CDR2 sequences are MNHEY and SVGAGI. This CDR3 contains 15 residues. Trimming removed 2 bases at V and 2 bases at J, with 11 bases between. Turning to this clonotype: What it binds is unknown.

The Oncomine TCR Beta short-read assay was applied to DNA of cultured CD4+ T cells. TCRdb re-called the PCR reads through MiXCR, storing one row per CDR3 protein. This sample carries thousands of distinct CDR3 sequences, roughly half of them seen once, and the ten largest clones take less than 25%. Findings of the study overall: Although the median of SARS-CoV-2-reactive clonotypes rose from about 20 to 38, the change was not significant.

Treatment indicated: roughly 10-day PBMC culture with coronavirus spike peptide pools or control peptides (ViraFEST assay). Peptide pool stimulation in ViraFEST expanded antigen-specific T cells, whose TCRs were then sequenced. Sequenced sample: CD4+ T cells from blood, cultured in vitro. V usage is TRBV6-5 and J usage is TRBJ2-3; TRBD2 is a possible D gene (6 bases). The TCR originated in a human donor who had recovered from COVID-19. The CDR3 loop is CASSYLRGITDTQYF. The CDR3 bases are TGTGCCAGCAGTTACCTTCGGGGGATCACAGATACGCAGTATTTT.